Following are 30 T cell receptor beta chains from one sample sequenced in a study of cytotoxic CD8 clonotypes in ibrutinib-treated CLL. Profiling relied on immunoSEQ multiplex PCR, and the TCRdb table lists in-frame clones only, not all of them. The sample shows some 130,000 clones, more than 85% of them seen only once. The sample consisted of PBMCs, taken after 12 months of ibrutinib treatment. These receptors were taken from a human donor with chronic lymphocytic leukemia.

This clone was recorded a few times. The CDR3 region is CAIPGEGGETQYF. The CDR3, as DNA: TGTGCTATTCCTGGGGAGGGTGGAGAGACCCAGTACTTC. This sequence joins TRBV7-7 and TRBJ2-5; 7 nucleotides align to TRBD2. Germline CDR1 reads SSHAT; CDR2 reads FNYEAQ (reference sequence). This CDR3 is 13 amino acids long.

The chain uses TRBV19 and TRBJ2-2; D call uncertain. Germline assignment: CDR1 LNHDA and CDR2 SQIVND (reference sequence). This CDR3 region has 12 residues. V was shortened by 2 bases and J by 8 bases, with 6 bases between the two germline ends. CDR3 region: CASSISRGELFF. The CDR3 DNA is TGTGCCAGTAGTATATCTAGAGGGGAGCTGTTTTTT. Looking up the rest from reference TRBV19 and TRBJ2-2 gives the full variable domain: DGGITQSPKYLFRKEGQNVTLSCEQNLNHDAMYWYRQDPGQGLRLIYYSQIVNDFQKGDIAEGYSVSREKKESFPLTVTSAQKNPTAFYLCASSISRGELFFGEGSRLTVL.

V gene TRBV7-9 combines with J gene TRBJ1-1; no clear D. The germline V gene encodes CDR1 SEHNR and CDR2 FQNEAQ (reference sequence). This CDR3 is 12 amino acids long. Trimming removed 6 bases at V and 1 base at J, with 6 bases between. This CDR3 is CASSRGNTEAFF. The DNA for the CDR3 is TGTGCCAGCAGTCGGGGGAACACTGAAGCTTTCTTT.

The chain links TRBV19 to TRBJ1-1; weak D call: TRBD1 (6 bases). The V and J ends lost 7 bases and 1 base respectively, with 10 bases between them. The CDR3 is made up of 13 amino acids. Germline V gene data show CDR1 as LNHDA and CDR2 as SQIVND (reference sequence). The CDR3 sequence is CASMGAENTEAFF. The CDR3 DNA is TGTGCCAGTATGGGGGCAGAGAACACTGAAGCTTTCTTT.

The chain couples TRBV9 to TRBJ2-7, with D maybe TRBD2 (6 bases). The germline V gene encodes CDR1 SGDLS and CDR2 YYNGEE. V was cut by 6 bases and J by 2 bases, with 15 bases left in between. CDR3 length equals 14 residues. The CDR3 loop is CASTSTGVPYEQYF. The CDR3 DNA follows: TGTGCCAGCACCTCCACGGGGGTTCCCTACGAGCAGTACTTC.

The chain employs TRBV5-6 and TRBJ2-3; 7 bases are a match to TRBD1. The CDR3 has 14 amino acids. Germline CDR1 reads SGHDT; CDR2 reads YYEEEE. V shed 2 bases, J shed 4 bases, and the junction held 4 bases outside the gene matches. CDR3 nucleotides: TGTGCCAGCAGCTTAGACAGGGTCTCAGATACGCAGTATTTT. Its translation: CASSLDRVSDTQYF.

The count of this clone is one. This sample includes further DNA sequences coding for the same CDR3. CDR3: CASSPSNQPQHF. DNA for the CDR3: TGTGCCAGCAGTCCAAGCAATCAGCCCCAGCATTTT. V gene TRBV27 combines with J gene TRBJ1-5; D unclear. Germline V CDR1 and CDR2: MNHEY, SMNVEV (reference sequence). V was pared by 5 bases and J by 1 base, with 3 bases between. The CDR3 contains 12 residues.

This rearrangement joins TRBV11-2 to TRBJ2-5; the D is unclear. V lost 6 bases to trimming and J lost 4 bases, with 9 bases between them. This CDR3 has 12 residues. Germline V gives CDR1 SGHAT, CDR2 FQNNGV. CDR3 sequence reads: CASRFTGETQYF. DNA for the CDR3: TGTGCCAGCAGATTCACGGGAGAGACCCAGTACTTC.

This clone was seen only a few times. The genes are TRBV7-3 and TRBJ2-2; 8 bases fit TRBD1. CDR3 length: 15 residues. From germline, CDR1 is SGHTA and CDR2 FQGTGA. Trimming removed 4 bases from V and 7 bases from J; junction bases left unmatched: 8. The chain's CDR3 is CASSSSQGANGELFF. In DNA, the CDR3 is TGTGCCAGCAGCTCCTCTCAGGGGGCTAACGGGGAGCTGTTTTTT.

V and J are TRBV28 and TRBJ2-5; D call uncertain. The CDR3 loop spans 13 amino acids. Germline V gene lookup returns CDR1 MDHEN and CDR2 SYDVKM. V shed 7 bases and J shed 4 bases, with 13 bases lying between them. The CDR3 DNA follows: TGTGCCAGCACGACGAGACCAAGAGAGACCCAGTACTTC. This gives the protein CASTTRPRETQYF.

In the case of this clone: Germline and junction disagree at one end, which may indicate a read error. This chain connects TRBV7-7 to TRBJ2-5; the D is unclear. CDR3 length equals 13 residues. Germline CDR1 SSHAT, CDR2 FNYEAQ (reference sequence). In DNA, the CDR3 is TGTGCTAGCAGCCCTCTCCCTCAAGAGACCCAGTACTTC. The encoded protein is CASSPLPQETQYF. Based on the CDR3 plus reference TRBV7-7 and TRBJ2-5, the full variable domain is GAGVSQSPRYKVTKRGQDVTLRCDPISSHATLYWYQQALGQGPEFLTYFNYEAQPDKSGLPSDRFSAERPEGSISTLTIQRTEQRDSAMYRCASSPLPQETQYFGPGTRLLVL.

The CDR3 DNA sequence: TGTGCCAGCAGCGTGGACGGGACGAACACCGGGGAGCTGTTTTTT. Protein: CASSVDGTNTGELFF. The chain couples TRBV9 to TRBJ2-2, with D possibly being TRBD2 (5 bases). V was shortened by 2 bases and J by 0 bases, with 8 bases between the two germline ends. The CDR3 covers 15 residues. Looked up from germline, CDR1 is SGDLS and CDR2 is YYNGEE.

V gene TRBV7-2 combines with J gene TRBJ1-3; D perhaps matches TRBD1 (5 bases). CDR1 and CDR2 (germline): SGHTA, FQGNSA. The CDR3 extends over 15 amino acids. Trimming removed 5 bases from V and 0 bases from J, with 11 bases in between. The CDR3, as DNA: TGTGCCAGCAGCCCGGACATTACCTCTGGAAACACCATATATTTT. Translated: CASSPDITSGNTIYF.

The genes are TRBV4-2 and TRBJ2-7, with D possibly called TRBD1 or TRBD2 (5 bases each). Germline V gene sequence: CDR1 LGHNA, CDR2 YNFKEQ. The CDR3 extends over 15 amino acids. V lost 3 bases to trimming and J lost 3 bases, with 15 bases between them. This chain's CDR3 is CASSQGRPLDYEQYF. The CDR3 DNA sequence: TGTGCCAGCAGCCAGGGACGCCCCCTCGACTACGAGCAGTACTTC.

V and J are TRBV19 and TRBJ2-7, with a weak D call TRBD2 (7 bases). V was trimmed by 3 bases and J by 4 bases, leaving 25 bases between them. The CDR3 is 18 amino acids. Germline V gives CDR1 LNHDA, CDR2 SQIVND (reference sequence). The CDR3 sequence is CASSILPSPGGRVYEQYF. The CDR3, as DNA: TGTGCCAGTAGTATTCTCCCATCTCCGGGGGGCAGGGTATACGAGCAGTACTTC.

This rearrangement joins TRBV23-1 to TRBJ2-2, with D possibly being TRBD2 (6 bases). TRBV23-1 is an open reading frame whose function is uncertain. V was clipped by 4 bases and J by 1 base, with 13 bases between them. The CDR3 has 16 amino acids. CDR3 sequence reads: CASSRLRRENTGELFF. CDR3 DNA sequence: TGCGCCAGCAGTCGCTTAAGGCGGGAGAACACCGGGGAGCTGTTTTTT.

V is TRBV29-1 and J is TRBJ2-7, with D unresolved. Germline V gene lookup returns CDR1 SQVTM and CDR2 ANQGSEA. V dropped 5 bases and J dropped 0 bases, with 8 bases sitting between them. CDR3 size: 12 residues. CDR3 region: CSVRQNSYEQYF. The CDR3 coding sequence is TGCAGCGTTCGACAAAACTCCTACGAGCAGTACTTC.

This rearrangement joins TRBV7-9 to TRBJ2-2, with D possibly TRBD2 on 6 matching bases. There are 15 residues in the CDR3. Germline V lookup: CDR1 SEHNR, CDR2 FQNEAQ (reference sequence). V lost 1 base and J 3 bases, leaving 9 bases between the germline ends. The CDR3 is CASSLVSGYTGELFF. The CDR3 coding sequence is TGTGCCAGCAGCTTAGTAAGCGGGTACACCGGGGAGCTGTTTTTT.

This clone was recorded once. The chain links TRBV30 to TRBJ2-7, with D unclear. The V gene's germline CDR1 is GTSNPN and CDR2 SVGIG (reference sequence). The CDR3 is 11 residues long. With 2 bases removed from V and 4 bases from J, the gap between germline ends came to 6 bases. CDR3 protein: CAWSPLYEQYF. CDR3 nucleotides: TGTGCCTGGAGTCCATTATACGAGCAGTACTTC.

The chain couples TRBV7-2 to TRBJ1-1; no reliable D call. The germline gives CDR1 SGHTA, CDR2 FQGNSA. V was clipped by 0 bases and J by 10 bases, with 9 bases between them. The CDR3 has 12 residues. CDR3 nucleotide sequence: TGTGCCAGCAGCTTAGCGGGGATGCCAGCTTTCTTT. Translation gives CASSLAGMPAFF.

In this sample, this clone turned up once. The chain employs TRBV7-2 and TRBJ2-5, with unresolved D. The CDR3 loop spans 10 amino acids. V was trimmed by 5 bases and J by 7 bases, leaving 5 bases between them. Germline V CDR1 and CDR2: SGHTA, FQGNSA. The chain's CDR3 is CASSIRTQYF. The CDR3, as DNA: TGTGCCAGCAGCATACGGACCCAGTACTTC.

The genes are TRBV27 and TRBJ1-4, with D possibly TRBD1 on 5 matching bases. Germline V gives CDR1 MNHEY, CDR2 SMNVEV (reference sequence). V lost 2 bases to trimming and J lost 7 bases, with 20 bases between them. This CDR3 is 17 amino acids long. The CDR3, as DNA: TGTGCCAGCAGTTTAGGGCAGGGAGGGCAACTATCTGAAAAACTGTTTTTT. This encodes CASSLGQGGQLSEKLFF.

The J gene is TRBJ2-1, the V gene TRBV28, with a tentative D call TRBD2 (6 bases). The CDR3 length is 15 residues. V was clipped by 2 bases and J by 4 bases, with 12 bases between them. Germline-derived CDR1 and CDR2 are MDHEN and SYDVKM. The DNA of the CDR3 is TGTGCCAGCAGTTTACTTAGCGGCCTATACAATGAGCAGTTCTTC. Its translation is CASSLLSGLYNEQFF.

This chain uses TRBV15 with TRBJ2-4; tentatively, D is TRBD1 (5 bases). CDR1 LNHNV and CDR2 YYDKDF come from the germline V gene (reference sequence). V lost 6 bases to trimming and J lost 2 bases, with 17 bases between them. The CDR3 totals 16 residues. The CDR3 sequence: CATRKQGALTKNIQYF. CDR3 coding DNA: TGTGCCACCAGAAAACAAGGGGCCTTGACCAAAAACATTCAGTACTTC.

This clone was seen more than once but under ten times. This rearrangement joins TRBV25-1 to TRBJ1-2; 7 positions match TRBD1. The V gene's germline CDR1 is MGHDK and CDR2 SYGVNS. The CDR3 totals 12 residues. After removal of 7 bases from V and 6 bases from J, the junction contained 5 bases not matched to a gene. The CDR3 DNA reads TGTGCCAGCAATACAGGGGTAGATGGCTACACCTTC. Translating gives CASNTGVDGYTF.

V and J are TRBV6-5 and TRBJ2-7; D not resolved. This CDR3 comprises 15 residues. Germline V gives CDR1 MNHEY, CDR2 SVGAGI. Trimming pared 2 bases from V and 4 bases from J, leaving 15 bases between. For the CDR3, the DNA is TGTGCCAGCAGTTACCCCTCGGCAAGCATTTACGAGCAGTACTTC. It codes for CASSYPSASIYEQYF.

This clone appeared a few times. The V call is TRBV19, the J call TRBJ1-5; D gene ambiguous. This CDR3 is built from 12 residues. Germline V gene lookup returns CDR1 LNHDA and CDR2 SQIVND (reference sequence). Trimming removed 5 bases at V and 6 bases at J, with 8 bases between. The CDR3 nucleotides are TGTGCCAGTAGTTCCGGGATTCAGCCCCAGCATTTT. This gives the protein CASSSGIQPQHF.

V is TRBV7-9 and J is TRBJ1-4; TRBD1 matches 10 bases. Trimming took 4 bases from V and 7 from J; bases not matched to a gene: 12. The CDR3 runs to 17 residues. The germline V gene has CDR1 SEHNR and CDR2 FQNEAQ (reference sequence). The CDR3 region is CASSSSLTGTGAEKLFF. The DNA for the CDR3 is TGTGCCAGCAGCTCCAGCCTAACCGGGACAGGGGCTGAAAAACTGTTTTTT. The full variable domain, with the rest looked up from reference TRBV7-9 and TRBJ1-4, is DTGVSQNPRHKITKRGQNVTFRCDPISEHNRLYWYRQTLGQGPEFLTYFQNEAQLEKSRLLSDRFSAERPKGSFSTLEIQRTEQGDSAMYLCASSSSLTGTGAEKLFFGSGTQLSVL.

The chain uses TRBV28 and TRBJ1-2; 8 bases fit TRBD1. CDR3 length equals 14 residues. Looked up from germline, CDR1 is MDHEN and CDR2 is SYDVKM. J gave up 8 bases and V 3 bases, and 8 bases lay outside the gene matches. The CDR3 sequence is CASSLDRDVSGYTF. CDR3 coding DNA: TGTGCCAGCAGTTTGGACAGGGACGTTAGCGGCTACACCTTC.

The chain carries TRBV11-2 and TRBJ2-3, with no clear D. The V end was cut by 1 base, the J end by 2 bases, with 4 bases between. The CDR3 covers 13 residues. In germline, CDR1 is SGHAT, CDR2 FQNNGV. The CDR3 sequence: CASSLGSTDTQYF. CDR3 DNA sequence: TGTGCCAGCAGCTTAGGGTCCACAGATACGCAGTATTTT.